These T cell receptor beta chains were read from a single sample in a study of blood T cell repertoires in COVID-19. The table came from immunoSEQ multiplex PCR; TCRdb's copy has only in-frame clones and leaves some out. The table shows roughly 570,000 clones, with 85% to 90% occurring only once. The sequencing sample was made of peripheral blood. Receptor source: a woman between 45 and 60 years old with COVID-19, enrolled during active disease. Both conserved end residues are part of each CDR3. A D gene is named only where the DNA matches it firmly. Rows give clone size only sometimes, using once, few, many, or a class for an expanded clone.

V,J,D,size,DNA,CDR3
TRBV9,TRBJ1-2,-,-,TGTGCCAGCAGCCAAATTCCAGGGGACGCGCACGCTGGCTACACCTTC,CASSQIPGDAHAGYTF
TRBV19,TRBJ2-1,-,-,TGTGCCAGTAACTTTAGGGGAAACACCTACAATGAGCAGTTCTTC,CASNFRGNTYNEQFF
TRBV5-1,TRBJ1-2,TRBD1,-,TGCGCCAGCAGCACCAGACAGGGGGACTATGGCTACACCTTC,CASSTRQGDYGYTF
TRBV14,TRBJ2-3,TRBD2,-,TGTGCCAGCAGCCAATTCGGGGGGATCACAGATACGCAGTATTTT,CASSQFGGITDTQYF
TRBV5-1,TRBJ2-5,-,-,TGCGCCAGCAGCTTGCAACTGACTGTAGAAGAGACCCAGTACTTC,CASSLQLTVEETQYF
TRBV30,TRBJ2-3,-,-,TGTGCCTGGAGTGTAGTCCAGGGCGCAAATACGCAGTATTTT,CAWSVVQGANTQYF
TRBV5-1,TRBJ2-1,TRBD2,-,TGCGCCAGCAGCTTGGGGCTAGCGGGGGGAGGCTTGAATGAGCAGTTCTTC,CASSLGLAGGGLNEQFF
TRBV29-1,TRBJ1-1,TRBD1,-,TGCAGCGCTGCGACAGGGCGGACTGAAGCTTTCTTT,CSAATGRTEAFF
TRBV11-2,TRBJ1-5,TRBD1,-,TGTGCCAGCAGCCCGCTAACAGGGGCCCGTTCTCAGCCCCAGCATTTT,CASSPLTGARSQPQHF
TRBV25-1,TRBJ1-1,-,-,TGTGCCAGCAGTGCGGGGGGGAACACTGAAGCTTTCTTT,CASSAGGNTEAFF
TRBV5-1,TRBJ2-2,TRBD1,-,TGCGCCAGCAGCTTGACAAGGACAGGGATCCCCGGGGAGCTGTTTTTT,CASSLTRTGIPGELFF
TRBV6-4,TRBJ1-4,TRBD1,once,TGTGCCAGCAGACACTCCGGGACAGGATCTAATGAAAAACTGTTTTTT,CASRHSGTGSNEKLFF
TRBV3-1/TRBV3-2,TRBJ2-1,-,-,TGTGCCAGCAGCCAAGATCGCCTGGCGCTAGCCCGTCGGAATGAGCAGTTCTTC,CASSQDRLALARRNEQFF
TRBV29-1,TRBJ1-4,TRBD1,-,TGCAGCGTTGGATTGAGGACAGGGCCGATTTTT,CSVGLRTGPIF
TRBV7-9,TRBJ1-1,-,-,TGTGCCAGCAGCAGAAACAGGGACACTGAAGCTTTCTTT,CASSRNRDTEAFF
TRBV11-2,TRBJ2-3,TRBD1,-,TGTGCCAGCAGCCTGACAGGGTTCTCGGATACGCAGTATTTT,CASSLTGFSDTQYF
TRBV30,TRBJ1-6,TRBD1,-,TGTGCCTGGAGAGCGACAGGGTATAATTCACCCCTCCACTTT,CAWRATGYNSPLHF
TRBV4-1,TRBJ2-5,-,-,TGCGCCAGCAGCCAAGATCCCGGCGGGACGGAGACCCAGTACTTC,CASSQDPGGTETQYF
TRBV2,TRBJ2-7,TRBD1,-,TGTGCCAGCAGCTCCGGGACAGGGTTCTACGAGCAGTACTTC,CASSSGTGFYEQYF
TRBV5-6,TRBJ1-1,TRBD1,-,TGTGCCAGCAGCACAGGACAGGGGTTAGGGACTGAAGCTTTCTTT,CASSTGQGLGTEAFF
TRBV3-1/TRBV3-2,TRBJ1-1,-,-,TGTGCCAGCAGCCCTTTGGACAGAACGAACACTGAAGCTTTCTTT,CASSPLDRTNTEAFF
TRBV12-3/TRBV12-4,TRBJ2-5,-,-,TGTGCCAGCAGCCTAACTAGTATGGAGACCCAGTACTTC,CASSLTSMETQYF
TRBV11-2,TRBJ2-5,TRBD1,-,TGTGCCAGCAGTCCGGGACAGTCCGTCCCAGAGACCCAGTACTTC,CASSPGQSVPETQYF
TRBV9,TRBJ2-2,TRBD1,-,TGTGCCAGCAGCGCTACAGGGGATCCCACCGGGGAGCTGTTTTTT,CASSATGDPTGELFF
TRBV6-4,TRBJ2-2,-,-,TGTGCCAGCTCCAGAGACTACACCGGGGAGCTGTTTTTT,CASSRDYTGELFF
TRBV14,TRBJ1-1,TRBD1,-,TGTGCCAGCAGCGAAGGGAGTATGGGACAGGGGGTAAGAAACACTGAAGCTTTCTTT,CASSEGSMGQGVRNTEAFF
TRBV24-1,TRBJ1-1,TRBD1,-,TGTGCCACCAGTGATTTGGGAGACAGGGAGTACTTGAACACTGAAGCTTTCTTT,CATSDLGDREYLNTEAFF
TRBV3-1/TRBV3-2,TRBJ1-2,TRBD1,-,TGTGCCAGCAGCCCTCTGGGCGTCTCAACAGGGGCGAATGGCTACACCTTC,CASSPLGVSTGANGYTF
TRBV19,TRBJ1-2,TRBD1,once,TGTGCCAGTAGTAGGGCGGGACAGAACTATGGCTACACCTTC,CASSRAGQNYGYTF
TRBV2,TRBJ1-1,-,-,TGTGCCAGCAGCGAAATCTCTGAAGCTTTCTTT,CASSEISEAFF
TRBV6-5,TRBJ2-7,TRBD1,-,TGTGCCAGCAGTTACGACAGGGTTGGCGAGCAGTACTTC,CASSYDRVGEQYF
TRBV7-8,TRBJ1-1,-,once,TGTGCCAGCAGCCTTCAGGACGGAGGATCCACTGAAGCTTTCTTT,CASSLQDGGSTEAFF
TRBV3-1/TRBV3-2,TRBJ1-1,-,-,TGTGCCAGCAGCCATCTCGGAGGGAGTACTGAAGCTTTCTTT,CASSHLGGSTEAFF
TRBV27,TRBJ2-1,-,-,TGTGCCAGCAGCTATGATCCGAGCTCCTACAATGAGCAGTTCTTC,CASSYDPSSYNEQFF
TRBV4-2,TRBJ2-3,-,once,TGTGCCAGCAGCCAAGATTACGGGGGAAGGGCAGATACGCAGTATTTT,CASSQDYGGRADTQYF
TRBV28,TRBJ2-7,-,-,TGTGCCAGCAGCGAGTCGACAGGCTACCCCTACGAGCAGTACTTC,CASSESTGYPYEQYF
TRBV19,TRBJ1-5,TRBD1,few,TGTGCCAGTGCCCTTGACAGGGAAAGCAATCAGCCCCAGCATTTT,CASALDRESNQPQHF
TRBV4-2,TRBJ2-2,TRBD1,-,TGTGCCAGCAGCCAAGATCCCCCAGGGGGTCTCACCGGGGAGCTGTTTTTT,CASSQDPPGGLTGELFF
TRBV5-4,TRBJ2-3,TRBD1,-,TGTGCCAGCAGTCCACCACAGGGACAGGACACAGATACGCAGTATTTT,CASSPPQGQDTDTQYF
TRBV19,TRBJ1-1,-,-,TGTGCCAGTAGTATAGGGTGGGGGCAAATGAACACTGAAGCTTTCTTT,CASSIGWGQMNTEAFF
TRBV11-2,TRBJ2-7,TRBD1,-,TGTGCCAGCAGGCAACTTGGACAGGGTGTCAACGAGCAGTACTTC,CASRQLGQGVNEQYF
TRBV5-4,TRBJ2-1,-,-,TGTGCCAGCAGCTTGGTTGGGGCTAGCTACAATGAGCAGTTCTTC,CASSLVGASYNEQFF
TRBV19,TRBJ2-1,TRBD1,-,TGTGCCAGTAGTATCGAGGCAGGGGGCTTCGATGAGCAGTTCTTC,CASSIEAGGFDEQFF
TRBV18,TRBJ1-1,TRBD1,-,TGTGCCAGCTCCCAACCCCCGACAGGGGTGAACACTGAAGCTTTCTTT,CASSQPPTGVNTEAFF
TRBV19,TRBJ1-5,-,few,TGTGCCAGTAGTCTACAGGGTTCCAATCAGCCCCAGCATTTT,CASSLQGSNQPQHF
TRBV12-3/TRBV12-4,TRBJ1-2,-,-,TGTGCCAGCAGTAAAGGGGTACTCTATGGCTACACCTTC,CASSKGVLYGYTF
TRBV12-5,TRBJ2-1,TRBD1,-,TGTGCTAGTGGTGCTTCACCCGGGACAGGGTTAGGCGATGAGCAGTTCTTC,CASGASPGTGLGDEQFF
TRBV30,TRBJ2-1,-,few,TGTGCCTGGAGCGATCAGGGCTACAATGAGCAGTTCTTC,CAWSDQGYNEQFF
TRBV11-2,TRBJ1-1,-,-,TGTGCCAGCAGCTTGGGACTCATGAACACTGAAGCTTTCTTT,CASSLGLMNTEAFF
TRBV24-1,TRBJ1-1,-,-,TGTGCCACCAGTGACCCCCTCGTCGAGAGGGCTTTCTTT,CATSDPLVERAFF